This T cell receptor beta chain stems from a study of cytomegalovirus exposure and HLA in healthy donors. Study details: Earlier findings included roughly 120 million unique TCR beta sequences obtained from about 179 million T cells. Among the roughly 370 genotyped donors, less than 85% were placed in the Caucasian-associated ancestry cluster. Study-wide findings and caveats: According to an earlier analysis, most TCR beta V segments yielded productive rearrangements about 90% or about 30% of the time. Among the most significant clusters, several appeared linked to common viral pathogens in a later analysis.

This clone has just a few counts. Its antigen is currently unknown. The V gene's germline CDR1 is SGHNT and CDR2 YYREEE (reference sequence). V trimming: 2 bases; J trimming: 6 bases; junction bases outside the gene matches: 3. The CDR3 consists of 13 residues. Primers for the PCR totalled 60 Vbeta and 13 Jbeta. The table came from immunoSEQ multiplex PCR; TCRdb's copy has only in-frame clones and leaves some out. The sample has approximately 150,000 clones; approximately 84% are singletons. The sample comprised PBMCs. The clonotype originates from a woman in her forties in good health and CMV-seronegative. The chain links TRBV5-4 to TRBJ1-2; TRBD1 matches at 8 bases. The CDR3 DNA reads as TGTGCCAGCAGCTTTGGACAGGGAGATGGCTACACCTTC. As protein: CASSFGQGDGYTF. The variable domain in full, with the rest retrieved from reference TRBV5-4 and TRBJ1-2, is ETGVTQSPTHLIKTRGQQVTLRCSSQSGHNTVSWYQQALGQGPQFIFQYYREEENGRGNFPPRFSGLQFPNYSSELNVNALELDDSALYLCASSFGQGDGYTFGSGTRLTVV.